A single sample is the source of the 16 T cell receptor beta chains below, sequenced in a study of blood T cells in healthy people across ages. The second PCR ran roughly 6 to 11 cycles with a sample-barcoded 5' primer and J-beta primers. Each CDR3 protein is one row after TCRdb ran MiXCR on the 5' RACE reads. The sample has 1.5 million to 2 million distinct CDR3 sequences, less than 50% seen once. Sequenced input: blood. These receptors all stem from a woman aged 40-49 years in good health.

This chain joins TRBV4-3 and TRBJ2-3, with D perhaps matching TRBD2 (7 bases). Trimming took 0 bases from V and 2 from J, leaving 18 bases between them. Germline CDR1 is LGHNA and CDR2 is YSLEER. This CDR3 is built from 18 residues. In DNA form, the CDR3 reads TGCGCCAGCAGCCAAGATCTAAGGGGGGGGGGATTCACAGATACGCAGTATTTT. It translates to CASSQDLRGGGFTDTQYF.

Comment on this clonotype: A read error may produce the germline difference seen at one junction end. V usage is TRBV7-2 and J usage is TRBJ1-2; D gene unclear. The CDR3 consists of 14 residues. Germline CDR1 reads SGHTA; CDR2 reads FQGNSA. CDR3 in amino acids: CAGSLINSNYGYTF. The CDR3 DNA follows: TGTGCCGGCAGCTTAATAAACAGTAACTATGGCTACACCTTC.

The table lists this clonotype with a few counts. The chain uses TRBV6-6 and TRBJ2-3, with D maybe TRBD1 (5 bases). Trimming removed 2 bases at V and 2 bases at J, with 11 bases between. CDR1 is MNHNY and CDR2 is SVGAGI in the germline V gene (reference sequence). The CDR3 is 15 residues long. CDR3 nucleotides: TGTGCCAGCAGTTACGGGGAACAGGACACAGATACGCAGTATTTT. Translated, it gives CASSYGEQDTDTQYF.

This clonotype was counted a few times. J is TRBJ2-7 and V is TRBV7-2; 11 nucleotides match TRBD2. The J call may be wrong; the DNA end is better matched by TRBJ2-5. This CDR3 has 16 residues. Germline values: CDR1 SGHTA, CDR2 FQGNSA. DNA for the CDR3: TGTGCCAGCAGCTCCCGTCTAGCGGGGGGCGGAGAGACCCAGTACTTC. The encoded protein is CASSSRLAGGGETQYF.

This chain links TRBV20-1 with TRBJ2-1, with D tentatively TRBD1 (6 bases). CDR1 and CDR2 (germline): DFQATT, SNEGSKA (reference sequence). This CDR3 spans 12 amino acids. Deletions cut 8 bases from V and 8 bases from J, with 16 bases between. The CDR3: CSTTGPKHEQFF. The DNA for the CDR3 is TGCAGTACCACAGGGCCGAAGCATGAGCAGTTCTTC.

This sequence joins TRBV10-3 and TRBJ1-1, with 7 bases matching TRBD1. CDR1 and CDR2 (germline): ENHRY, SYGVKD. The CDR3 runs 13 residues. V shed 10 bases and J 0 bases; nucleotides not matched to a gene: 5. The CDR3 nucleotides read TGTGCCACCGGCACAGGGGTGAACACTGAAGCTTTCTTT. Amino acid sequence: CATGTGVNTEAFF.

This clonotype was seen only a few times. V is TRBV15 and J is TRBJ2-4, with 9 bases identical to TRBD1. V was clipped by 3 bases and J by 9 bases; unmatched bases: 9. CDR1 is LNHNV and CDR2 is YYDKDF in the germline V gene (reference sequence). CDR3 size: 15 residues. CDR3 in amino acids: CATSSGGTGLAIQYF. CDR3 nucleotide sequence: TGTGCCACCAGCAGTGGGGGGACAGGGTTGGCCATTCAGTACTTC.

V is TRBV28 and J is TRBJ2-7; unclear D gene. The tail of the sequence fits TRBJ2-5 better, so the J call may be wrong. Germline lookup yields CDR1 MDHEN and CDR2 SYDVKM. This CDR3 has 12 amino acids. The CDR3 DNA sequence: TGTGCCAGCAGTTTGCCGTGGGAGACCCAGTACTTC. Its protein product is CASSLPWETQYF.

This clonotype was detected a few times. The chain links TRBV12-3 or TRBV12-4 to TRBJ1-4; maybe TRBD1 (5 bases). This CDR3 contains 14 residues. V lost 3 bases and J 3 bases, leaving 8 bases between the germline ends. CDR3 sequence reads: CASSFGGANEKLFF. CDR3 nucleotide sequence: TGTGCCAGCAGTTTCGGGGGTGCTAATGAAAAACTGTTTTTT.

The V gene is TRBV7-2, the J gene TRBJ2-1, with 7 bases matching TRBD1. The V and J ends lost 5 bases and 11 bases, in that order; junction bases with no gene match: 6. Germline V gives CDR1 SGHTA, CDR2 FQGNSA. The CDR3 loop spans 12 amino acids. The CDR3 reads CASSLDRNKQFF. CDR3 bases: TGTGCCAGCAGCCTGGACAGGAATAAGCAGTTCTTC.

This clonotype was detected many times. The genes are TRBV20-1 and TRBJ1-2, with 9 bases matching TRBD1. Trimming at V came to 2 bases and at J to 6 bases, leaving 7 bases not matched to a gene. Germline V gene data show CDR1 as DFQATT and CDR2 as SNEGSKA (reference sequence). The CDR3 is made up of 14 amino acids. CDR3 in amino acids: CSARSWTGADGYTF. The DNA of the CDR3 is TGCAGTGCTAGATCCTGGACAGGGGCAGATGGCTACACCTTC.

J is TRBJ2-7 and V is TRBV4-3; 9 bases map to TRBD2. CDR3 length equals 15 residues. V was clipped by 0 bases and J by 4 bases; unmatched bases: 4. Germline assignment: CDR1 LGHNA and CDR2 YSLEER. For the CDR3, the DNA is TGCGCCAGCAGCCAAGAAAGCGGGGGGCGGTACGAGCAGTACTTC. Translating gives CASSQESGGRYEQYF.

V usage is TRBV6-1 and J usage is TRBJ2-3; D is possibly TRBD1 (7 bases). V lost 1 base to trimming and J lost 3 bases, with 11 bases between them. Germline V gives CDR1 MNHNS, CDR2 SASEGT. The CDR3 is 15 residues long. The CDR3 region has the DNA TGTGCCAGCAGTGAAGTACAGGGGACTACAGATACGCAGTATTTT. This translates into CASSEVQGTTDTQYF.

The chain carries TRBV18 and TRBJ1-6; D uncertain. This CDR3 has 15 residues. CDR1 KGHSH and CDR2 LQKENI come from the germline V gene. V was pared by 6 bases and J by 6 bases, with 15 bases between. CDR3 loop: CASSPSGAGNSPLHF. CDR3 DNA: TGTGCCAGCTCCCCCAGCGGCGCGGGTAATTCACCCCTCCACTTT.

The chain employs TRBV28 and TRBJ1-6; D remains ambiguous. V was cut by 3 bases and J by 7 bases, with 16 bases left in between. This CDR3 is 16 amino acids long. In germline, CDR1 is MDHEN, CDR2 SYDVKM. The CDR3 nucleotides read TGTGCCAGCAGTTTTGTAACCGCGGCTGGCAATTCACCCCTCCACTTT. Its translation: CASSFVTAAGNSPLHF.

A few counts support this clonotype. The J gene is TRBJ2-1, the V gene TRBV13, with TRBD2 matching over 14 bases. V was pared by 5 bases and J by 7 bases, with 10 bases of the junction left unmatched. The CDR3 is 17 residues long. Germline loops: CDR1 PRHDT, CDR2 FYEKMQ (reference sequence). Here the CDR3 reads CASSAGRTSGGFNEQFF. CDR3 nucleotides: TGTGCCAGCAGCGCCGGAAGGACTAGCGGGGGGTTTAATGAGCAGTTCTTC.